The entry below describes one T cell receptor (beta chain). The sample is drawn from a study of patients and donors after allogeneic stem cell transplantation. V was cut by 0 bases and J by 0 bases, with 7 bases left in between. The CDR3 spans 15 residues. Germline V gives CDR1 SGHRS, CDR2 YFSETQ. TCRdb reprocessed the RT-PCR reads with MiXCR, giving one entry per CDR3 protein. The sample has 200,000 to 250,000 distinct CDR3 sequences, more than 35% seen once; the top ten hold 9.5% to 13%. The V and J genes are TRBV5-1 and TRBJ1-3; D remains unclear. The TCR was taken from a human donor who was either an allogeneic HSCT recipient or a stem cell or donor lymphocyte infusion donor (not recorded which). It is not recorded whose cells these are; they may come from a transplant donor. Sequencing was done on a sample of blood, either unsorted or a sorted T cell fraction (not recorded which). For the CDR3, the DNA is TGCGCCAGCAGCTTGGCGGCGAGCTCTGGAAACACCATATATTTT. The encoded protein is CASSLAASSGNTIYF.